Below, 31 T cell receptor beta chains from the same sample are listed, as sequenced in a study of T cells in Graves' hyperthyroidism and ophthalmopathy. TCR beta CDR3 regions were amplified from RNA. Primed by the HTBI set, a first-round RT-PCR was run on the TCR CDR3. TCRdb recomputed calls from the multiplex PCR reads with MiXCR, one row per CDR3 protein. The sample yields about 560,000 distinct CDR3 sequences, about 43% seen once. Sequenced: peripheral blood or thyroid tissue (not recorded which). Receptor source: a woman under 30 with Graves' hyperthyroidism.

As concerns this clonotype: A much larger clone lies one base from this, so it may be a read error. The chain has TRBV29-1 and TRBJ1-4; D is perhaps TRBD1 (6 bases). CDR3 length: 13 residues. Between the trimmed V and J ends, which lost 7 bases and 4 bases, there was a span of 13 bases. Germline CDR1 reads SQVTM; CDR2 reads ANQGSEA. The CDR3: CSAGQTGNEKLFF. In nucleotides, the CDR3 is TGCAGCGCCGGACAGACAGGTAATGAAAAACTGTTTTTT.

The J gene is TRBJ1-5, the V gene TRBV10-3; 9 bases agree with TRBD1. V trimming: 3 bases; J trimming: 5 bases; junction bases outside the gene matches: 5. The CDR3 totals 15 residues. Germline V gene lookup returns CDR1 ENHRY and CDR2 SYGVKD. In DNA, the CDR3 is TGTGCCATCAGTGAATCGGGACAGGGTGATCAGCCCCAGCATTTT. It specifies CAISESGQGDQPQHF.

Here the CDR3 reads CASSQGQGQGYEQYF. The CDR3 coding sequence is TGTGCCAGCAGCCAAGGGCAGGGGCAAGGTTACGAGCAGTACTTC. The chain couples TRBV7-6 to TRBJ2-7; tentatively, D is TRBD1 (6 bases). Trimming stripped 5 bases from V and 4 bases from J, with 18 bases between. Looked up from germline, CDR1 is SGHVS and CDR2 is FNYEAQ. There are 15 residues in the CDR3. The complete variable domain, with remaining parts taken from reference TRBV7-6 and TRBJ2-7, reads GAGVSQSPRYKVTKRGQDVALRCDPISGHVSLYWYRQALGQGPEFLTYFNYEAQQDKSGLPNDRFSAERPEGSISTLTIQRTEQRDSAMYRCASSQGQGQGYEQYFGPGTRLTVT.

The V gene is TRBV5-6, the J gene TRBJ2-7, with D unclear. CDR3 length: 13 residues. In germline, CDR1 is SGHDT, CDR2 YYEEEE. V shed 2 bases and J shed 4 bases, with 10 bases lying between them. CDR3 nucleotides: TGTGCCAGCAGCTTCGATGGGGTTTACGAGCAGTACTTC. It specifies CASSFDGVYEQYF.

This clonotype was counted many times. The genes are TRBV10-2 and TRBJ2-7; TRBD2 aligns across 16 bases. This CDR3 spans 19 amino acids. Germline V gives CDR1 WSHSY, CDR2 SAAADI. The V segment lost 3 bases and the J segment 6 bases; nucleotides outside the gene matches: 14. Here the CDR3 DNA reads TGCGCCAGCAGTGACAGGTCTGGGACTAGCGGGAGGGTTGTGTTCGAGCAGTACTTC. This encodes CASSDRSGTSGRVVFEQYF.

The chain joins TRBV25-1 to TRBJ1-2, with TRBD1 as a possible D gene (5 bases). The CDR3 spans 14 residues. Trimming took 2 bases from V and 4 from J, leaving 11 bases between them. Germline V lookup: CDR1 MGHDK, CDR2 SYGVNS. The CDR3 DNA reads TGTGCCAGCAGTGAAGTGGGGCAGATCTATGGCTACACCTTC. It translates to CASSEVGQIYGYTF.

This chain links TRBV7-3 with TRBJ1-2, with 7 bases that match TRBD1. Germline assignment: CDR1 SGHTA and CDR2 FQGTGA. The V segment lost 3 bases and the J segment 5 bases; nucleotides outside the gene matches: 15. The length of the CDR3 is 17 residues. CDR3 nucleotide sequence: TGTGCCAGCAGCTTGGGGACAGCAGTAATGTTTGGTTATGGCTACACCTTC. Amino acid sequence: CASSLGTAVMFGYGYTF. Full variable domain (rest looked up from reference TRBV7-3 and TRBJ1-2): GAGVSQTPSNKVTEKGKYVELRCDPISGHTALYWYRQSLGQGPEFLIYFQGTGAADDSGLPNDRFFAVRPEGSVSTLKIQRTERGDSAVYLCASSLGTAVMFGYGYTFGSGTRLTVV.

This clonotype was picked up many times. The V gene is TRBV7-9, the J gene TRBJ2-7; D ambiguous. V lost 4 bases, J lost 9 bases, and 7 bases lay in between. The CDR3 is 10 amino acids. Germline values: CDR1 SEHNR, CDR2 FQNEAQ (reference sequence). CDR3 amino acids: CASSSSRQYF. CDR3 nucleotides: TGTGCCAGCAGCTCCAGTCGGCAGTACTTC.

In its sample, this clonotype was seen many times. The chain links TRBV7-2 to TRBJ2-7; D not certain. Trimming removed 1 base at V and 3 bases at J, with 13 bases between. Germline lookup yields CDR1 SGHTA and CDR2 FQGNSA. This CDR3 has 15 amino acids. The DNA of the CDR3 is TGTGCCAGCAGCTTAGACTCGGGCAGTTACTACGAGCAGTACTTC. Amino acids: CASSLDSGSYYEQYF.

This clonotype was recorded many times. V is TRBV2 and J is TRBJ2-7; no definite D call. V was cut by 8 bases and J by 1 base, with 12 bases left in between. The CDR3 spans 13 residues. CDR1 is SNHLY, CDR2 FYNNEI, per germline. This CDR3 is CASATLLSYEQYF. The CDR3 DNA follows: TGTGCCAGCGCTACTTTATTGTCCTACGAGCAGTACTTC.

In this sample, this clonotype turned up many times. The chain couples TRBV24-1 to TRBJ2-2; D ambiguous. CDR3 length equals 15 residues. Trimming took off 5 bases at V and 0 bases at J, with 9 bases between the two ends. The germline V gene encodes CDR1 KGHDR and CDR2 SFDVKD. Here the CDR3 reads CATSGELPNTGELFF. The CDR3, as DNA: TGTGCCACCAGTGGTGAACTCCCGAACACCGGGGAGCTGTTTTTT.

The genes are TRBV7-6 and TRBJ1-1; TRBD1 is a possible D gene (5 bases). The V end was cut by 0 bases, the J end by 1 base, with 9 bases between. CDR3 size: 15 residues. Germline V gene data show CDR1 as SGHVS and CDR2 as FNYEAQ. The CDR3 DNA follows: TGTGCCAGCAGCTTAGCGTACGGGGGGAACACTGAAGCTTTCTTT. This encodes CASSLAYGGNTEAFF.

The CDR3 is CASSSKRELREQYF. DNA of the CDR3: TGTGCCAGCAGCTCAAAGCGGGAGCTGAGGGAGCAGTACTTC. The chain is built from TRBV7-2 and TRBJ2-7, with 8 nucleotides matching TRBD2. Per the germline V gene, CDR1 is SGHTA and CDR2 is FQGNSA. V dropped 4 bases and J dropped 7; count of bases not matched to a gene: 9. This CDR3 has 14 residues.

This clonotype was detected many times. The V and J genes are TRBV29-1 and TRBJ1-5; possible D gene TRBD1, 5 bases. This CDR3 has 13 amino acids. In germline, CDR1 is SQVTM, CDR2 ANQGSEA. The CDR3 nucleotides are TGCAGTATTGCGGTGACAGAGTATCAGCCCCAGCATTTT. Its protein is CSIAVTEYQPQHF.

This clonotype was seen repeatedly, ten times or more. The chain uses TRBV29-1 and TRBJ2-2; no clear D gene. V was trimmed by 4 bases and J by 1 base, leaving 7 bases between them. The CDR3 length is 13 residues. Per germline, CDR1 SQVTM and CDR2 ANQGSEA. Here the CDR3 DNA reads TGCAGCGTTGCCTACCAGAACACCGGGGAGCTGTTTTTT. This translates into CSVAYQNTGELFF.

Of note for this clonotype: This may arise from a read error, as a much more abundant clone is one base away. This chain joins TRBV24-1 and TRBJ2-7, with D possibly TRBD2 on 5 matching bases. CDR1 is KGHDR, CDR2 SFDVKD, per germline. The CDR3 loop spans 16 amino acids. CDR3: CATSAPVIEGRDEQHF. The CDR3 nucleotides are TGTGCCACCAGTGCCCCCGTGATAGAGGGCCGCGACGAGCAGCACTTC.

The rearrangement joins TRBV10-3 to TRBJ1-3; D gene unclear. V dropped 3 bases and J dropped 4 bases, with 7 bases sitting between them. The length of the CDR3 is 13 residues. Germline V gene data show CDR1 as ENHRY and CDR2 as SYGVKD. The chain's CDR3 is CAISDPTGNTIYF. The CDR3 nucleotides read TGTGCCATCAGTGACCCGACAGGAAACACCATATATTTT.

Many counts were recorded for this clonotype. V usage is TRBV10-3 and J usage is TRBJ2-7; tentative D call: TRBD1 (6 bases). Germline V CDR1 and CDR2: ENHRY, SYGVKD. With 7 bases removed from V and 3 bases from J, the gap between germline ends came to 19 bases. The CDR3 sequence is 15 residues long. CDR3 DNA sequence: TGTGCCATCACCAGGGGACCCCTTGGGGACTACGAGCAGTACTTC. Its protein product is CAITRGPLGDYEQYF.

This clonotype was seen repeatedly, ten times or more. The rearrangement links TRBV25-1 to TRBJ1-2, with a tentative D call TRBD1 (5 bases). The germline V gene has CDR1 MGHDK and CDR2 SYGVNS. The CDR3 contains 17 residues. Trimming shortened V by 1 base and J by 1 base, and 16 bases separated the two germline ends. In DNA form, the CDR3 reads TGTGCCAGCAGTGAATTGGGGGACCCGGACCGTAACTATGGCTACACCTTC. It encodes CASSELGDPDRNYGYTF.

Comment on this clonotype: One end of the junction is discordant with germline, which a read error may explain. The CDR3 DNA follows: TGTGCCAGCAGTTACGACCGGGACAGGGGTGGTGATAGCAATCAGCCCCAGCATTTT. This codes for CASSYDRDRGGDSNQPQHF. The chain is built from TRBV10-3 and TRBJ1-5, with TRBD1 matching over 10 bases. Germline CDR1 is ENHRY and CDR2 is SYGVKD. There are 19 residues in the CDR3.

The sample holds a few counts of this clonotype. Here the CDR3 omits its conserved ending phenylalanine or tryptophan, so a read error is the likely source. The limits of the CDR3 on the DNA are not certain, so only TCRdb's listed CDR3 is given. The V and J genes are TRBV24-1 and TRBJ2-7; the DNA was not compared with TRBD1, the D call given in the table. The CDR3 spans 13 residues, counting both ends. The germline V gene encodes CDR1 KGHDR and CDR2 SFDVKD. The CDR3 protein is CATSVTFWDRASL.

This chain joins TRBV4-1 and TRBJ2-7, with TRBD2 as a possible D gene (5 bases). The CDR3 loop spans 15 amino acids. The V gene lost 2 bases and the J gene lost 5 bases, with 16 bases spanning the gap. CDR1 and CDR2 (germline): MGHRA, YSYEKL. CDR3 in amino acids: CASSQSGSVLDEQYF. DNA for the CDR3: TGCGCCAGCAGCCAATCGGGATCGGTGTTGGACGAGCAGTACTTC.

The chain couples TRBV15 to TRBJ2-3; possibly TRBD2 for D (5 bases). This CDR3 has 15 amino acids. CDR1 is LNHNV and CDR2 is YYDKDF in the germline V gene (reference sequence). V was shortened by 1 base and J by 2 bases, with 10 bases between the two germline ends. Written as DNA, the CDR3 is TGTGCCACCAGCAGAGTTGGAGGCAACACAGATACGCAGTATTTT. It yields the protein CATSRVGGNTDTQYF.

The chain uses TRBV20-1 and TRBJ2-7; D may match TRBD1 or TRBD2 (5 bases each). Germline-derived CDR1 and CDR2 are DFQATT and SNEGSKA (reference sequence). The CDR3 covers 15 residues. The germline V and J ends were trimmed by 5 bases and 2 bases, with 19 bases remaining between them. CDR3 in DNA: TGCAGTGCTCTTGCGCCCGGGACGGGAACCTACGAGCAGTACTTC. This gives the protein CSALAPGTGTYEQYF.

As to this clonotype: One base away lies a much larger clone, so this may be a sequencing read error. V usage is TRBV11-2 and J usage is TRBJ2-5; no clear D. The CDR3 loop spans 13 amino acids. In germline, CDR1 is SGHAT, CDR2 FQNNGV. CDR3 nucleotides: TGTGCCAGCAGCTTAGACAGCCAAGAGACCCGGTACTTC. It specifies CASSLDSQETRYF.

The V gene is TRBV7-2, the J gene TRBJ1-1; no reliable D call. There are 15 residues in the CDR3. Germline CDR1 is SGHTA and CDR2 is FQGNSA. Trimming cost V 5 bases and J 2 bases, with 15 bases left between them. The CDR3 nucleotides are TGTGCCAGCAGCCAACTTGAGCGGGGTAACACTGAAGCTTTCTTT. Encoded protein: CASSQLERGNTEAFF.

This clonotype was detected a few times. The CDR3 DNA reads as TGCAGTGCTAAGACAGGGACCGACCAGCCCCAGCATTTT. Translated: CSAKTGTDQPQHF. The chain joins TRBV20-1 to TRBJ1-5; TRBD1 aligns across 7 bases. With 4 bases clipped from V and 7 bases from J, the junction kept 7 bases outside the gene matches. Germline V gene lookup returns CDR1 DFQATT and CDR2 SNEGSKA (reference sequence). The CDR3 length is 13 residues.

The V and J genes are TRBV24-1 and TRBJ2-5; D is possibly TRBD1 (6 bases). Between the trimmed V and J ends, which lost 3 bases and 3 bases, there was a span of 13 bases. Germline CDR1 KGHDR, CDR2 SFDVKD. The CDR3 runs to 15 residues. Here the CDR3 reads CATSDTGTGKETQYF. The CDR3 bases are TGTGCCACCAGTGATACCGGAACAGGGAAAGAGACCCAGTACTTC.

V usage is TRBV20-1 and J usage is TRBJ2-7, with TRBD2 identical over 12 bases. Losses at the gene ends were 2 bases for V and 5 bases for J; bases not matched to a gene: 1. CDR3 length: 13 residues. In germline, CDR1 is DFQATT, CDR2 SNEGSKA (reference sequence). This CDR3 reads CSARRLAGDEQYF. As DNA, the CDR3 is TGCAGTGCTAGACGACTAGCGGGAGACGAGCAGTACTTC.

The rearrangement uses TRBV7-3 and TRBJ1-1; D unclear. CDR1 SGHTA and CDR2 FQGTGA come from the germline V gene. V was trimmed by 2 bases and J by 0 bases, leaving 10 bases between them. The CDR3 is 15 residues long. DNA for the CDR3: TGTGCCAGCAGCTTACGGCCAGGTTTGAACACTGAAGCTTTCTTT. This sequence encodes CASSLRPGLNTEAFF.

The chain's CDR3 is CSVEGTGGGQPQHF. CDR3 nucleotides: TGCAGCGTTGAAGGGACAGGGGGCGGCCAGCCCCAGCATTTT. This chain links TRBV29-1 with TRBJ1-5; TRBD1 agrees at 11 bases. CDR1 is SQVTM and CDR2 is ANQGSEA in the germline V gene. The CDR3 sequence is 14 residues long. Trimming at V came to 1 base and at J to 7 bases, leaving 3 bases not matched to a gene.